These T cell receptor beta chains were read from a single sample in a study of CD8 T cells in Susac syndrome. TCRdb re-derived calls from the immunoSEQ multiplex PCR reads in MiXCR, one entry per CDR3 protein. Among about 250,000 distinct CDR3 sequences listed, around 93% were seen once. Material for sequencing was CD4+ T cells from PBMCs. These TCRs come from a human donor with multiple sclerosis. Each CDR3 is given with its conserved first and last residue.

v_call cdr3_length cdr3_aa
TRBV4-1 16 CASSQDQGANTGELFF
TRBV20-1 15 CSARDIGQGNTEAFF
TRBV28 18 CASRGTAGQGSGANVLTF
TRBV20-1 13 CSARDTRTDTQYF
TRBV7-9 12 CASSSSTETQYF
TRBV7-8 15 CASSLQRPKEETQYF
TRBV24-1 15 CATSDIGTGNNEQFF
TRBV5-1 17 CASSLGLANRGGETQYF
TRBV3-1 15 CASSQDRAGIETQYF
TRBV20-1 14 CSATKKTELVTQYF
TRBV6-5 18 CASSYTRATGASGNTIYF
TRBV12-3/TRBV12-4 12 CASSSRSTEAFF
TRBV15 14 CATSPGTNYNEQFF
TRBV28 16 CASSQPGRRSTYEQYF
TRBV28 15 CASRGGHPNTGELFF
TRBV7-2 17 CASSLARWAGMNTEAFF
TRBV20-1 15 CSALPGDVSRETQYF
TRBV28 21 CASSLPRGRSGASPLISEQYF
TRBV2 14 CASSDRGRAGEQFF
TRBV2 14 CASSEPPGGQPQHF
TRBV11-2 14 CASSNRQELNTIYF
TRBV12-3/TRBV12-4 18 CASSLDSEAESSGNTIYF
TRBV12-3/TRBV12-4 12 CASSLPGNTQYF
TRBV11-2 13 CASSQRMNTEAFF
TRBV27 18 CASSLSGTGPGANYGYTF
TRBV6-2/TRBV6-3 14 CASSPDLRLQPQHF
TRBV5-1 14 CASSQGQVGETQYF
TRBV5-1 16 CASSLSPLTGTGELFF
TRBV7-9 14 CASSPGGSADTQYF
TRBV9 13 CASSVGGGNEQFF
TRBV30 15 CAWSPDRASNSPLHF
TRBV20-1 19 CSARGAGGTSGGRYNEQFF
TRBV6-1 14 CASKRDRDGNTIYF
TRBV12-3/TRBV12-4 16 CASSPPGSLRRTEAFF
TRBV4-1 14 CASSQDGANYEQYF
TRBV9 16 CASSPRDRRFGNTIYF
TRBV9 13 CASSPGPDGELFF
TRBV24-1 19 CATSDFPGSSGGGINEQFF
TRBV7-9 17 CASSSTTSGVISETQYF
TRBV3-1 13 CASSQARRDTQYF
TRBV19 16 CASIKGHPETGNTIYF